One sample yielded the 15 T cell receptor beta chains listed below, sequenced in a study of cytomegalovirus exposure and HLA in healthy donors. Primers: 60 Vbeta forward and 13 Jbeta reverse. Produced via immunoSEQ multiplex PCR; TCRdb's table is partial and in-frame only. The table shows over 200,000 clones, with around 70% occurring only once. Sequencing was performed on PBMCs. The receptor source for this set is a man aged 35 to 55 in good health and CMV-seropositive.

The rearrangement links TRBV5-6 to TRBJ1-2, with 7 bases lining up with TRBD1. Germline loops: CDR1 SGHDT, CDR2 YYEEEE. Trimming took 6 bases from V and 2 from J; bases not matched to a gene: 7. There are 14 residues in the CDR3. CDR3 DNA sequence: TGTGCCAGCACCGCGACAGGGCAGAACTATGGCTACACCTTC. Translation: CASTATGQNYGYTF.

This clone came up a few times. V usage is TRBV7-3 and J usage is TRBJ2-7; possible D gene TRBD2, 6 bases. CDR1 SGHTA and CDR2 FQGTGA come from the germline V gene. V gave up 2 bases and J gave up 7 bases, with 12 bases separating them. CDR3 size: 13 residues. CDR3 DNA: TGTGCCAGCAGCTTATATGCCGGGAGTGAGCAGTACTTC. Translated, it gives CASSLYAGSEQYF.

This chain joins TRBV6-1 and TRBJ1-5; a weak D match, TRBD1 (5 bases). The CDR3 sequence is 15 residues long. CDR1 and CDR2 (germline): MNHNS, SASEGT. V was shortened by 3 bases and J by 9 bases, with 18 bases between the two germline ends. The CDR3 DNA reads TGTGCCAGCAGTGAGGTGGGTGGGGGGGTTACGCCCCAGCATTTT. It translates to CASSEVGGGVTPQHF.

This clone was detected once. This sequence joins TRBV27 and TRBJ2-1; D may be TRBD1 (6 bases). The CDR3 runs 15 residues. The germline V and J ends were trimmed by 5 bases and 0 bases, with 11 bases remaining between them. Germline values: CDR1 MNHEY, CDR2 SMNVEV (reference sequence). The DNA of the CDR3 is TGTGCCAGCAGTCCACAGGGTCGCTCCTACAATGAGCAGTTCTTC. Translating gives CASSPQGRSYNEQFF.

CDR3 bases: TGTGCCAGCAGCCAGGCCGGGACAGGGGACCAGCCCCAGCATTTT. This encodes CASSQAGTGDQPQHF. V gene TRBV4-2 combines with J gene TRBJ1-5; TRBD1 aligns across 10 bases. The CDR3 totals 15 residues. Germline V gene lookup returns CDR1 LGHNA and CDR2 YNFKEQ. The V gene end was trimmed by 3 bases and the J gene end by 7 bases; junction bases not matched to a gene: 6.

J is TRBJ2-3 and V is TRBV4-2; D is undetermined. Trimming took off 0 bases at V and 2 bases at J, with 6 bases between the two ends. CDR3 size: 14 residues. Germline CDR1 reads LGHNA; CDR2 reads YNFKEQ. The CDR3 is CASSQDTFTDTQYF. For the CDR3, the DNA is TGTGCCAGCAGCCAAGATACTTTCACAGATACGCAGTATTTT.

V and J are TRBV18 and TRBJ2-5; no firm D call. This CDR3 is built from 12 residues. Germline lookup yields CDR1 KGHSH and CDR2 LQKENI. V was cut by 5 bases and J by 2 bases, with 6 bases left in between. Written as DNA, the CDR3 is TGTGCCAGCTCATCGGAGCAAGAGACCCAGTACTTC. Its protein product is CASSSEQETQYF.

The chain combines TRBV4-1 with TRBJ1-6; 8 nucleotides align to TRBD1. This CDR3 comprises 15 residues. The junction had 9 bases not matched to a gene; V was cut back by 1 base and J by 13 bases. Germline V CDR1 and CDR2: MGHRA, YSYEKL. CDR3 bases: TGCGCCAGCAGCCAAGGGCAGGGGGCTTACAGTCCCCTCCACTTT. Its protein product is CASSQGQGAYSPLHF.

V usage is TRBV20-1 and J usage is TRBJ1-1; tentative D call: TRBD1 (5 bases). The germline V gene encodes CDR1 DFQATT and CDR2 SNEGSKA (reference sequence). The CDR3 runs to 11 residues. DNA for the CDR3: TGCAGAGGGGAAGGGAACACTGAAGCTTTCTTT. This translates into CRGEGNTEAFF.

This clone appeared a single time. J is TRBJ2-1 and V is TRBV7-2; D perhaps matches TRBD2 (6 bases). Germline V gene sequence: CDR1 SGHTA, CDR2 FQGNSA. CDR3 length: 15 amino acids. Deletions cut 5 bases from V and 4 bases from J, with 15 bases between. The CDR3 sequence: CASSPAGFGYNEQFF. In DNA form, the CDR3 reads TGTGCCAGCAGCCCCGCGGGGTTTGGTTACAATGAGCAGTTCTTC.

The V gene is TRBV7-9, the J gene TRBJ1-5, with D possibly matching TRBD1 (6 bases). CDR3 length: 14 residues. In germline, CDR1 is SEHNR, CDR2 FQNEAQ (reference sequence). Trimming removed 5 bases at V and 2 bases at J, with 10 bases between. The CDR3 protein is CASSLEGGNQPQHF. The CDR3 region has the DNA TGTGCCAGCAGCCTAGAGGGGGGCAATCAGCCCCAGCATTTT.

This chain uses TRBV6-5 with TRBJ2-3; 9 bases are a match to TRBD1. Germline V lookup: CDR1 MNHEY, CDR2 SVGAGI. This CDR3 comprises 16 residues. V lost 4 bases to trimming and J lost 1 base; unmatched junction nucleotides: 6. The CDR3 reads CASSSGTGPGTDTQYF. The CDR3 coding sequence is TGTGCCAGCAGTTCCGGGACAGGGCCGGGCACAGATACGCAGTATTTT.

J is TRBJ2-3 and V is TRBV19; weak D call: TRBD2 (5 bases). CDR1 and CDR2 from the germline V gene are LNHDA and SQIVND (reference sequence). This CDR3 has 16 amino acids. V lost 3 bases to trimming and J lost 5 bases, with 18 bases between them. The CDR3 nucleotides read TGTGCCAGTAGTATCGGCCGGGGTTATGGTAGAGATACGCAGTATTTT. It is translated as CASSIGRGYGRDTQYF.

This chain joins TRBV28 and TRBJ1-2; 9 positions agree with TRBD1. This CDR3 is 15 amino acids long. With V trimmed by 5 bases and J by 3 bases, 7 bases remained unmatched. Germline CDR1 MDHEN, CDR2 SYDVKM. This CDR3 is CASSLTWTGDYGYTF. The CDR3 nucleotides read TGTGCCAGCAGTCTCACCTGGACAGGGGACTATGGCTACACCTTC.

The chain uses TRBV15 and TRBJ1-6; TRBD1 matches 8 bases. The V and J ends lost 1 base and 7 bases, in that order; junction bases with no gene match: 0. Germline V gives CDR1 LNHNV, CDR2 YYDKDF (reference sequence). The CDR3 extends over 14 amino acids. CDR3 in amino acids: CATSRGTGNSPLHF. DNA of the CDR3: TGTGCCACCAGCAGAGGGACAGGGAATTCACCCCTCCACTTT.